This note documents a single T cell receptor (beta chain) sequence. Its target is not known. These data originate in a study of cytomegalovirus exposure and HLA in healthy donors. Study findings and constraints: It has been reported that TCR beta sequences accurately predicted the HLA-A and HLA-B alleles of most subjects. According to a later analysis, most TCR beta chains associated with CMV appeared HLA-restricted. By HLA locus, TCR association rates varied in a later analysis, with DRB1 showing the most and HLA-C the fewest. Productive status was seen about 90% or about 30% of the time for most TCR beta V segments in an earlier analysis.

This PCR relied on a set of 60 Vbeta primers and 13 Jbeta primers. This table comes from immunoSEQ multiplex PCR, and its TCRdb copy is limited to in-frame clones, with some not included. Of 99,000 or so clones listed, around 75% are singletons. The specimen was PBMCs. The TCR originated in a man in his forties in good health and CMV-seronegative.

CDR3 in amino acids: CASSQAESVTGELFF. The CDR3 coding sequence is TGCGCCAGCAGCCAGGCGGAATCCGTCACCGGGGAGCTGTTTTTT. This chain joins TRBV4-1 and TRBJ2-2; D is undetermined. The germline gives CDR1 MGHRA, CDR2 YSYEKL. This CDR3 is built from 15 residues. V lost 3 bases and J 4 bases, leaving 12 bases between the germline ends.